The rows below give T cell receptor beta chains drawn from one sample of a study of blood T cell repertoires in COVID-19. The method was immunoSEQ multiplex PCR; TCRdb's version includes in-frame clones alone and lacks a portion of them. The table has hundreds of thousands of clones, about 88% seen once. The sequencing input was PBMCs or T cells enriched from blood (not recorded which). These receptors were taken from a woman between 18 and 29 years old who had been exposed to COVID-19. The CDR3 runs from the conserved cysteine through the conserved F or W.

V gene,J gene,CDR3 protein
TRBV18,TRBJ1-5,CASSPIAAREGNQPQHF
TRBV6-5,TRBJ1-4,CASSYDRGTEKLFF
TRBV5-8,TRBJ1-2,CASSLGTGNYGYTF
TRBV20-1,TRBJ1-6,CSASARETGVSYNSPLHF
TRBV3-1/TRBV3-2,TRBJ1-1,CASSQAYNTEAFF
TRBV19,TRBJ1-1,CASSITKKKAFF
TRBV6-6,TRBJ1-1,CASSQWGDTEAFF
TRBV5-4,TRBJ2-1,CASNPVAGGMSYNEQFF
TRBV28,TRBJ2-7,CASSKDRTAYEQYF
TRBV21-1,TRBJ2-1,CASSKEALVPAVVRYNEQFF
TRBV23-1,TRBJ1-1,CASSNDRVVDVDTEAFF